This T cell receptor (beta chain) appears in the sequencing data of a study of blood T cell repertoires in COVID-19. The overall study: The United States, Italy and Spain were the sources of the acute and convalescent COVID-19 samples. T cells, B-cell-depleted T cells, or PBMCs provided the cDNA or gDNA that served as material.

Comments on this clone: The sample contains more than one DNA sequence encoding this CDR3.

Original handling: The assay estimated nucleated cells by amplifying reference gene primers. Repertoires were generated with immunoSEQ multiplex PCR, while TCRdb's copy carries only in-frame clones and drops some. The DNA was the basis for D and trimming; V, J and clone size are from that table. Of approximately 220,000 clones in the sample, 65% to 85% were seen once. The CDR3 is 16 residues long. J was trimmed by 4 bases and V by 3 bases; bases with no gene match: 3. Germline V gene lookup returns CDR1 LGHDT and CDR2 YNNKEL (reference sequence). Sequences were obtained from peripheral blood. This sequence was found in a woman aged 45 to 65 with acute or convalescent COVID-19. The rearrangement links TRBV3-1 (or the pseudogene TRBV3-2) to TRBJ2-7; 16 bases fit TRBD2. CDR3 bases: TGTGCCAGCAGCCAGGGACTAGCGGGAGGGGGTTACGAGCAGTACTTC. Its protein product is CASSQGLAGGGYEQYF.